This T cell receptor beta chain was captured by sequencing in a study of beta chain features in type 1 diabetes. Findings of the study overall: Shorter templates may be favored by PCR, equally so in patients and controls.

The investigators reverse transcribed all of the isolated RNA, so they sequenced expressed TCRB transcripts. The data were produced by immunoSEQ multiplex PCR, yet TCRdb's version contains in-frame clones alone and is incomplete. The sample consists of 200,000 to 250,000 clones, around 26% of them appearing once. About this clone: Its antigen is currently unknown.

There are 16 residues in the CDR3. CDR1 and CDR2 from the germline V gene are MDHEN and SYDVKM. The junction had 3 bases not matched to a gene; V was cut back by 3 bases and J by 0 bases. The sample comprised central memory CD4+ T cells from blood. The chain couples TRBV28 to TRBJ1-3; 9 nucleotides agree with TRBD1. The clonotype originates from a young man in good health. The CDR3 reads CASSLDRGFSGNTIYF. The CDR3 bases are TGTGCCAGCAGTTTGGACAGGGGCTTCTCTGGAAACACCATATATTTT.